Described below is a single T cell receptor beta chain sequence and its context. Its specificity is not known. The data stem from a study of cytomegalovirus exposure and HLA in healthy donors. The study's findings and limits: TCR beta chains numbering under 200 were designated cytomegalovirus-associated. Using a false discovery rate of 0.05, a later analysis showed that 16,951 TCR beta sequences were associated with HLA alleles.

With 60 Vbeta and 13 Jbeta primers, the PCR was carried out. The repertoire was sequenced with immunoSEQ multiplex PCR; TCRdb's copy has only in-frame clones and lacks some. The sample carries about 67,000 clones, around 63% recorded once. Germline V gene lookup returns CDR1 MNHEY and CDR2 SVGAGI. This CDR3 has 14 amino acids. The V gene lost 5 bases and the J gene lost 1 base, with 9 bases spanning the gap. This sequence originates from a woman aged 30 to 39 in good health and CMV-seronegative. The sequencing input was PBMCs. The chain links TRBV6-5 to TRBJ2-1, with D hard to call. For the CDR3, the DNA is TGTGCCAGCAGTAACCAGAAATCCTACAATGAGCAGTTCTTC. This translates into CASSNQKSYNEQFF.